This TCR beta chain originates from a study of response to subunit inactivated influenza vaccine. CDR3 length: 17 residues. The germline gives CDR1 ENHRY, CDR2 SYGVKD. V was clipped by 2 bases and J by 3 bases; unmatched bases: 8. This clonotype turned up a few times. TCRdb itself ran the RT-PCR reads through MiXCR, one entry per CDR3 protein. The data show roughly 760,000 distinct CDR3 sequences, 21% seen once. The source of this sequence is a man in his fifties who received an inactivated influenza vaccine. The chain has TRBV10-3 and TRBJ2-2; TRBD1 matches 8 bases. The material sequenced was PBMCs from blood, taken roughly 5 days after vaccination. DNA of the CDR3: TGTGCCATCAGTGAGGGGACAGGTGGGGTCTACACCGGGGAGCTGTTTTTT. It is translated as CAISEGTGGVYTGELFF.